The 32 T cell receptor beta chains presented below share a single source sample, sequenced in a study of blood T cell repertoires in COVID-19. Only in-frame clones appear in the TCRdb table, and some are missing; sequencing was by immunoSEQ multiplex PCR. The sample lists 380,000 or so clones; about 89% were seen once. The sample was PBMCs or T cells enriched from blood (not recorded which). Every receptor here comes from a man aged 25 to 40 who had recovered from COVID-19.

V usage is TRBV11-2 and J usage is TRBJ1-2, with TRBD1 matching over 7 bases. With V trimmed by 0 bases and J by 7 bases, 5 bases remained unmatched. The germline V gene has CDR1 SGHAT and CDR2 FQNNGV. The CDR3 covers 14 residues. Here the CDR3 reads CASSLDRGGGGYTF. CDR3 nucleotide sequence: TGTGCCAGCAGCTTAGATCGAGGGGGCGGTGGCTACACCTTC.

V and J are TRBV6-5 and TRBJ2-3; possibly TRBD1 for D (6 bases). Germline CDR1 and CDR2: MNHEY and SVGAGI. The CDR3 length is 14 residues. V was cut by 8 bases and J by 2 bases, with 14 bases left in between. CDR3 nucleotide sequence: TGTGCCAGCCGACTTGGACAGATCACAGATACGCAGTATTTT. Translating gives CASRLGQITDTQYF.

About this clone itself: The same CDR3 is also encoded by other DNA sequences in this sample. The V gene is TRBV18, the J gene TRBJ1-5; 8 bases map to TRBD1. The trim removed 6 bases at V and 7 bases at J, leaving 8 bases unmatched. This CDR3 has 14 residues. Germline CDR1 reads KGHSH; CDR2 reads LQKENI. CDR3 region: CASSPGQGGQPQHF. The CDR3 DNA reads TGTGCCAGCTCCCCAGGACAGGGAGGACAGCCCCAGCATTTT.

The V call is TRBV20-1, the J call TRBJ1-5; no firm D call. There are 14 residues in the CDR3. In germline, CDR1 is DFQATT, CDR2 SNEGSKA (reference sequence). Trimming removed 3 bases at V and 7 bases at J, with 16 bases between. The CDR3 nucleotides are TGCAGTGCTAGTCGGCCGGCGCCCGGGCAGCCCCAGCATTTT. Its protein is CSASRPAPGQPQHF.

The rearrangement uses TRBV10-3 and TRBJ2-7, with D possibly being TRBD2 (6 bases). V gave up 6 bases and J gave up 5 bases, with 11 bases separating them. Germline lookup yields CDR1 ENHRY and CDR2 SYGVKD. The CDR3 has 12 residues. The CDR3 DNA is TGTGCCATCAGAAGGGACTTCCACGAGCAGTACTTC. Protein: CAIRRDFHEQYF.

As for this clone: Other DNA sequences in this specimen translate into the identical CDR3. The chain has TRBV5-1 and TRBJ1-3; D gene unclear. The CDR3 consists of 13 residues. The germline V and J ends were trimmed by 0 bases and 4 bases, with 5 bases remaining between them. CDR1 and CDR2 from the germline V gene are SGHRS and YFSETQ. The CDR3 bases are TGCGCCAGCAGCTTGGGAGCAGGAAACACCATATATTTT. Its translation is CASSLGAGNTIYF.

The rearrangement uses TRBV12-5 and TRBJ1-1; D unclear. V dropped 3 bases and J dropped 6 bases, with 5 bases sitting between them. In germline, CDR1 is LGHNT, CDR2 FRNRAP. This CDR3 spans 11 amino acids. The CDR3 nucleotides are TGTGCTAGTGGTTTAACGGCTGAAGCTTTCTTT. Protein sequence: CASGLTAEAFF.

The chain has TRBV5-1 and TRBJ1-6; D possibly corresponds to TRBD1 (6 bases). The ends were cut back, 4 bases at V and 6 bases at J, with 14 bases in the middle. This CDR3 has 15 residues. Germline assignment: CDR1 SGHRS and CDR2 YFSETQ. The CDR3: CASSPDRSPNSPLHF. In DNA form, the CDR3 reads TGCGCCAGCAGCCCAGACAGGTCCCCTAATTCACCCCTCCACTTT.

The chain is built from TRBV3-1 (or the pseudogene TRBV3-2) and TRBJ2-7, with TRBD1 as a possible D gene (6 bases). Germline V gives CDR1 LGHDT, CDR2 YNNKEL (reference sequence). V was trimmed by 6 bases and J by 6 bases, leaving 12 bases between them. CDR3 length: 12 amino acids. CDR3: CASSPGVGEQYF. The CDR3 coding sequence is TGTGCCAGCAGTCCAGGGGTCGGCGAGCAGTACTTC.

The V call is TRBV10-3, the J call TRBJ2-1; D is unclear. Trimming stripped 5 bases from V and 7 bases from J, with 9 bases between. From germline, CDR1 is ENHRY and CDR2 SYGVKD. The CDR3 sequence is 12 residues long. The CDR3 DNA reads TGTGCCATCAGTCTATCTAGTAATGAGCAGTTCTTC. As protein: CAISLSSNEQFF.

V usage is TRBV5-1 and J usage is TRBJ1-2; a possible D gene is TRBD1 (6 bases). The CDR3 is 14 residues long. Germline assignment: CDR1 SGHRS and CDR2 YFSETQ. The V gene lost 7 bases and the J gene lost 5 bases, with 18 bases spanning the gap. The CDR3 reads CASAPTPGEYGYTF. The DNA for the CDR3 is TGCGCCAGCGCTCCAACCCCAGGGGAGTATGGCTACACCTTC.

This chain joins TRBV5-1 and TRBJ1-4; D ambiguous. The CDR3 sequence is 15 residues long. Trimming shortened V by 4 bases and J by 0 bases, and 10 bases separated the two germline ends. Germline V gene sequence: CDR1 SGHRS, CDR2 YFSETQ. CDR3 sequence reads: CASSLTPPTNEKLFF. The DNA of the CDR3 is TGCGCCAGCAGCCTGACACCTCCAACTAATGAAAAACTGTTTTTT.

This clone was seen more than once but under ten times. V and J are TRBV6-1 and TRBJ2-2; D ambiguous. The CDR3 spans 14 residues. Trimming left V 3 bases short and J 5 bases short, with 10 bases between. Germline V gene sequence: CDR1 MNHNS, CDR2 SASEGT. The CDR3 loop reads CASSETSQTGELFF. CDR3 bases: TGTGCCAGCAGTGAGACTTCTCAAACCGGGGAGCTGTTTTTT.

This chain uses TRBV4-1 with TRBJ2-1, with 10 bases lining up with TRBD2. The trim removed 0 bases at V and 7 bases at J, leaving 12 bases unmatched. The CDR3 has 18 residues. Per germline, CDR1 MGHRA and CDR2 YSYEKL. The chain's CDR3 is CASSQDGPPSGGGNEQFF. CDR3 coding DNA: TGCGCCAGCAGCCAAGATGGTCCACCTAGCGGGGGTGGGAATGAGCAGTTCTTC.

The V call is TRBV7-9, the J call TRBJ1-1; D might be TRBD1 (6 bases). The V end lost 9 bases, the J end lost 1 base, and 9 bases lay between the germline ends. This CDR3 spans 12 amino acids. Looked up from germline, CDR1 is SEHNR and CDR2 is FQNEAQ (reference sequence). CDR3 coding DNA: TGTGCCAGTTTAGGGGGGAACACTGAAGCTTTCTTT. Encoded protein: CASLGGNTEAFF.

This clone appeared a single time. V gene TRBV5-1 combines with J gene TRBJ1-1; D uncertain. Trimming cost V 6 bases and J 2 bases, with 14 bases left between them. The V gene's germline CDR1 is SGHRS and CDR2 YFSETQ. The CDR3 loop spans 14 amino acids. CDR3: CASTEEIGNTEAFF. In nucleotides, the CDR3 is TGCGCCAGCACAGAGGAGATAGGAAACACTGAAGCTTTCTTT.

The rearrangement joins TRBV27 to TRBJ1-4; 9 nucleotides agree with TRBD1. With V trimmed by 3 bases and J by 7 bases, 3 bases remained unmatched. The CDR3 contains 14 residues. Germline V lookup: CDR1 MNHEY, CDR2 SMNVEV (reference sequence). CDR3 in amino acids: CASSFSDRGEKLFF. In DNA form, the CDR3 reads TGTGCCAGCAGTTTTTCGGACAGGGGTGAAAAACTGTTTTTT. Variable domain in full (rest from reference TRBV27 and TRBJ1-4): EAQVTQNPRYLITVTGKKLTVTCSQNMNHEYMSWYRQDPGLGLRQIYYSMNVEVTDKGDVPEGYKVSRKEKRNFPLILESPSPNQTSLYFCASSFSDRGEKLFFGSGTQLSVL.

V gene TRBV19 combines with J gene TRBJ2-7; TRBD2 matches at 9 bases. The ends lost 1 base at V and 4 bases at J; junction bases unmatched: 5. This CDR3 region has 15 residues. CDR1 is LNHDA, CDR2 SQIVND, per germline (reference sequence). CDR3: CASSIAAGGLYEQYF. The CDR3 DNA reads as TGTGCCAGTAGTATAGCAGCGGGGGGACTATACGAGCAGTACTTC.

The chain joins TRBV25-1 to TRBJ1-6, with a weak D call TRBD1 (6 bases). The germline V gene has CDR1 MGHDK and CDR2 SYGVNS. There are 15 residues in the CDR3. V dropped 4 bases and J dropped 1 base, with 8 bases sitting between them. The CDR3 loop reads CASSAGTSYNSPLHF. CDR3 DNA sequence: TGTGCCAGCAGTGCCGGGACATCCTATAATTCACCCCTCCACTTT.

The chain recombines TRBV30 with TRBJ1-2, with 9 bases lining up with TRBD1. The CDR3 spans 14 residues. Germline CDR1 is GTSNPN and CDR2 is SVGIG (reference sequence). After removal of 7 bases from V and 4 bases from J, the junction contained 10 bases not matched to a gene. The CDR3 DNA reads TGTGCCTTCCGAACCGGGACAGGGTTCTATGGCTACACCTTC. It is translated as CAFRTGTGFYGYTF.

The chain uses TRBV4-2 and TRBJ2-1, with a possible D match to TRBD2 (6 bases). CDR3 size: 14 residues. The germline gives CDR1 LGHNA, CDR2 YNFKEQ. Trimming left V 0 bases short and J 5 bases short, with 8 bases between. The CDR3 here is CASSQDPGDNEQFF. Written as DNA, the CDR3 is TGTGCCAGCAGCCAAGATCCGGGGGACAATGAGCAGTTCTTC.

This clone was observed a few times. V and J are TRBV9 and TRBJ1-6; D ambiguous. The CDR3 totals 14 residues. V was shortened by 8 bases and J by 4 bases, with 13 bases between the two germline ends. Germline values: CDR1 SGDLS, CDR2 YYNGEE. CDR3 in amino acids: CASQSNGYNSPLHF. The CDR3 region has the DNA TGTGCCAGTCAGAGTAACGGGTATAATTCACCCCTCCACTTT.

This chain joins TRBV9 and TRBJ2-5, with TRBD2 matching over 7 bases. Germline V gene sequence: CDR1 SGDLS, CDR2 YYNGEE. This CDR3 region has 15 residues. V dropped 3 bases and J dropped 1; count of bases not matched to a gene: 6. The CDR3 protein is CASSAGGGPQETQYF. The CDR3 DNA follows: TGTGCCAGCAGCGCGGGCGGGGGACCCCAAGAGACCCAGTACTTC.

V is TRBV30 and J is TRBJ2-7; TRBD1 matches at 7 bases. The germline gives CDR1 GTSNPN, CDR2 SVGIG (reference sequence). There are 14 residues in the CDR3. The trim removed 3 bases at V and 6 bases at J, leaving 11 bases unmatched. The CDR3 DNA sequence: TGTGCCTGGAGGGATACAGGGGCCAGGGGCGAGCAGTACTTC. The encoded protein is CAWRDTGARGEQYF.

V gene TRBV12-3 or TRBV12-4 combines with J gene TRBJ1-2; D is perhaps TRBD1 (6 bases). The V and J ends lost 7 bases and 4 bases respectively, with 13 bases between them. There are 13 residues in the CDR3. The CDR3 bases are TGTGCCAGCACCGGCGGACAGCTCTATGGCTACACCTTC. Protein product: CASTGGQLYGYTF.

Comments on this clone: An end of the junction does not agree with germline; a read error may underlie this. CDR3 protein: CAWSVNSEAFF. The CDR3 DNA reads as TGTGCCTGGAGTGTGAACTCTGAAGCTTTCTTT. This chain connects TRBV30 to TRBJ1-1, with no clear D. This CDR3 spans 11 amino acids. Germline lookup yields CDR1 GTSNPN and CDR2 SVGIG (reference sequence).

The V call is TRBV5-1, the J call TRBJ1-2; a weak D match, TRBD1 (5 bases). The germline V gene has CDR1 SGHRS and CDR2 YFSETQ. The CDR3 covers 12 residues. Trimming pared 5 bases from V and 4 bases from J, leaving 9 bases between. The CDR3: CASSVQGYGYTF. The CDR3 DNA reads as TGCGCCAGCAGTGTCCAGGGCTATGGCTACACCTTC.

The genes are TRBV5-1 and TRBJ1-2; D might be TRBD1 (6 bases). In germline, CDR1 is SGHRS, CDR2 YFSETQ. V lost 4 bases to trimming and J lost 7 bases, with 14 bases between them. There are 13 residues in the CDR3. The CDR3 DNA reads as TGCGCCAGCAGCCACGGGGACATCCCTGGCTACACCTTC. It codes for CASSHGDIPGYTF.

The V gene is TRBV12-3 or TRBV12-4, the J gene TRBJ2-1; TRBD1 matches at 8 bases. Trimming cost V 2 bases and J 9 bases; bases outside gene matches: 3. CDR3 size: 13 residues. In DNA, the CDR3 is TGTGCCAGCAGTTTACAGGGGGCCGGTGAGCAGTTCTTC. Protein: CASSLQGAGEQFF.

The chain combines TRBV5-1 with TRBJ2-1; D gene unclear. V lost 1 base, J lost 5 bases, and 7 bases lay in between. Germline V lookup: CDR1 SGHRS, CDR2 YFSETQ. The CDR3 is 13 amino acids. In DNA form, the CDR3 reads TGCGCCAGCAGCTTGAGCCGGGACAATGAGCAGTTCTTC. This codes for CASSLSRDNEQFF. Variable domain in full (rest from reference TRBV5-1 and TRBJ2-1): KAGVTQTPRYLIKTRGQQVTLSCSPISGHRSVSWYQQTPGQGLQFLFEYFSETQRNKGNFPGRFSGRQFSNSRSEMNVSTLELGDSALYLCASSLSRDNEQFFGPGTRLTVL.

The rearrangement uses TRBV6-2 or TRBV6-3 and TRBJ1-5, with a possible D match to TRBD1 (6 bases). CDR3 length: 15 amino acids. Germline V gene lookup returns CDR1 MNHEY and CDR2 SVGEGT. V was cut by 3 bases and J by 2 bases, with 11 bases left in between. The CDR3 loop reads CASSYSQGRNQPQHF. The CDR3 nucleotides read TGTGCCAGCAGTTATTCCCAGGGGCGCAATCAGCCCCAGCATTTT.

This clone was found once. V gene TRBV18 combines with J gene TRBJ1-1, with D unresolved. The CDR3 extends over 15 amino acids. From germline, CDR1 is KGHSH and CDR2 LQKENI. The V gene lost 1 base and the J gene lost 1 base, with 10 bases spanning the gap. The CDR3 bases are TGTGCCAGCTCACCACAGCAGGTGGAGAACACTGAAGCTTTCTTT. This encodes CASSPQQVENTEAFF.